These T cell receptor beta chains were read from a single sample in a study of cytomegalovirus exposure and HLA in healthy donors. Produced via immunoSEQ multiplex PCR; TCRdb's table is partial and in-frame only. The data contain some 160,000 clones, around 84% of them singletons. Input material: PBMCs. Receptors originate from a man in his late teens or twenties in good health and CMV-seronegative. The CDR3 runs from the conserved cysteine through the conserved F or W. The D gene is left open where the match is weak. Part of the rows lack a size; the others show once, few, many or a class for expanded clones.

D gene	clone size	V gene	J gene	CDR3 protein	CDR3 DNA
TRBD2	once	TRBV5-1	TRBJ2-3	CASSFSSGPSTDTQYF	TGCGCCAGCAGCTTTTCTAGCGGGCCTAGCACAGATACGCAGTATTTT
TRBD2	NA	TRBV27	TRBJ2-1	CASSLSPSGGYNEQFF	TGTGCCAGCAGTTTATCACCTAGCGGGGGTTACAATGAGCAGTTCTTC
TRBD1	NA	TRBV10-2	TRBJ2-3	CASSPLGQGGTDTQYF	TGCGCCAGCAGCCCATTGGGACAGGGGGGCACAGATACGCAGTATTTT
NA	NA	TRBV6-1	TRBJ2-7	CASSITGSRSYEQYF	TGTGCCAGCAGTATAACAGGGTCTCGCTCCTACGAGCAGTACTTC
NA	NA	TRBV2	TRBJ1-5	CASSPDRGNQPQHF	TGTGCCAGCAGTCCGGACAGAGGCAATCAGCCCCAGCATTTT
NA	once	TRBV7-8	TRBJ1-3	CASSLGLYAGDSGNTIYF	TGTGCCAGCAGCTTAGGACTTTATGCGGGCGACTCTGGAAACACCATATATTTT
NA	NA	TRBV7-2	TRBJ1-2	CASSLGGVYGYTF	TGTGCCAGCAGCTTGGGGGGAGTCTATGGCTACACCTTC
TRBD1	NA	TRBV7-8	TRBJ1-2	CASSLTTGGRGYTF	TGTGCCAGCAGCTTAACCACAGGGGGCCGGGGCTACACCTTC
NA	NA	TRBV27	TRBJ1-6	CATGSGSPLHF	TGTGCCACTGGATCGGGGTCACCCCTCCACTTT
NA	NA	TRBV2	TRBJ2-7	CASSGQTYEQYF	TGTGCCAGCAGTGGGCAGACCTACGAGCAGTACTTC
NA	NA	TRBV7-8	TRBJ1-5	CASSSPDRTRDQPQHF	TGTGCCAGCAGCTCTCCAGACCGCACCCGGGATCAGCCCCAGCATTTT
TRBD1	NA	TRBV27	TRBJ2-7	CASRPQGAYEKQYF	TGTGCCAGCCGGCCCCAGGGGGCGTATGAAAAGCAGTACTTC
TRBD1	NA	TRBV7-6	TRBJ1-4	CASSFGTGGNEKLFF	TGTGCCAGCAGCTTCGGGACAGGGGGCAATGAAAAACTGTTTTTT
NA	NA	TRBV27	TRBJ2-3	CASSLRGGVNFLDTQYF	TGTGCCAGCAGTTTAAGGGGCGGGGTGAATTTCTTAGATACGCAGTATTTT
NA	NA	TRBV14	TRBJ1-5	CASSSTPGARQHF	TGTGCCAGCAGCTCAACCCCAGGGGCCAGGCAGCATTTT
TRBD2	NA	TRBV28	TRBJ2-1	CASSGGASGRSEQFF	TGTGCCAGCAGTGGGGGGGCTAGCGGGAGAAGTGAGCAGTTCTTC
TRBD1	NA	TRBV18	TRBJ2-7	CASSPSRTGGGEQYF	TGTGCCAGCTCACCAAGTAGGACAGGGGGCGGCGAGCAGTACTTC
NA	NA	TRBV28	TRBJ1-1	CASSLATGFGSAEAFF	TGTGCCAGCAGTCTAGCCACCGGATTCGGGAGCGCTGAAGCTTTCTTT
NA	NA	TRBV28	TRBJ1-6	CASSSGGGGNSPLHF	TGTGCCAGCAGTTCCGGCGGGGGAGGGAATTCACCCCTCCACTTT
NA	NA	TRBV7-2	TRBJ2-1	CASSLAQGINEQFF	TGTGCCAGCAGCTTGGCCCAGGGAATCAATGAGCAGTTCTTC